A single T cell receptor beta chain is shown here with its context. This entry comes from a study of naive and memory T cell subsets. Germline V CDR1 and CDR2: SSHAT, FNYEAQ (reference sequence). The CDR3 contains 15 residues. V gave up 3 bases and J gave up 1 base; unmatched junction bases: 5. An equimolar mix of two oligonucleotides served as the beta constant-region primer for TRBC1 and TRBC2. Nested alpha and beta constant-region primers with the SP2 primer drove four PCR rounds on ligated cDNA. TCRdb fed the UMI-ligation and nested PCR reads into MiXCR, producing one record per CDR3 protein. The top ten hold 0.75% to 1% of the sample, which has 95,000 to 150,000 distinct CDR3 sequences, 36% seen once.

This TCR was recovered from a human donor in good health. Sequences were obtained from central memory CD4+ T cells from blood. V and J are TRBV7-7 and TRBJ2-5; 7 nucleotides align to TRBD1. The CDR3 region has the DNA TGTGCCAGCAGCTTCCAGACAGGGATCCAAGAGACCCAGTACTTC. Its protein product is CASSFQTGIQETQYF.